This T cell receptor beta chain was captured in a study of T cells after yellow fever vaccination. Study results and caveats: The secondary response was weaker, and its peak arrived faster, on day 5 versus 15.

Production of TCR cDNA was by 5'RACE template switching, which also added a universal primer site and UMIs. TCRdb independently ran MiXCR on the 5' RACE reads; one entry per CDR3 protein. The table records about 340,000 distinct CDR3 sequences, 9.5% to 15% of them present only once. Per the germline V gene, CDR1 is LNHDA and CDR2 is SQIVND (reference sequence). CDR3 size: 13 residues. V lost 0 bases to trimming and J lost 5 bases, with 7 bases between them. There are a few counts of this clonotype. The antigen remains unidentified. The chain combines TRBV19 with TRBJ1-2, with D perhaps TRBD1 (6 bases). This receptor was identified in a man aged 18 to 29 who received the YFV17D yellow fever vaccine. The source material was CD4+ T cells sorted from PBMCs, sampled 15 days after the yellow fever booster vaccination. As DNA, the CDR3 is TGTGCCAGTAGTATAGATGGGACATATGGCTACACCTTC. Translating it yields CASSIDGTYGYTF.